What follows are 2 T cell receptor beta chains derived from one specimen sequenced in a study of identical twins. MiXCR was run by TCRdb on the 5' RACE reads, yielding one entry per CDR3 protein. Here the sample spans 250,000 or so distinct CDR3 sequences, 5.5% to 7% being singletons. These data are also associated with another study on yellow fever vaccine responses in identical twins.

Sequencing input: memory (CD45RO+) T cells sorted from blood. These receptors were collected from a woman between 18 and 29 years old in good health.

This clonotype turned up a few times. The rearrangement uses TRBV2 and TRBJ2-7; D uncertain. This CDR3 contains 12 residues. Germline V CDR1 and CDR2: SNHLY, FYNNEI. V lost 6 bases to trimming and J lost 0 bases, with 6 bases between them. CDR3 protein: CASRDISYEQYV. The CDR3 DNA reads as TGTGCCAGCAGGGATATCTCCTACGAGCAGTACGTC.

This clonotype showed up many times. The chain carries TRBV5-6 and TRBJ1-6; no clear D. CDR1 is SGHDT and CDR2 is YYEEEE in the germline V gene. This CDR3 region has 13 residues. Trimming left V 4 bases short and J 9 bases short, with 11 bases between. CDR3 sequence reads: CASSPWELSPLHF. The CDR3 DNA follows: TGTGCCAGCAGCCCCTGGGAGCTTTCACCCCTCCACTTT.